This T cell receptor (beta chain) was sequenced during a study of blood T cells in healthy people across ages. Per germline, CDR1 LGHNA and CDR2 YSLEER. The CDR3 has 14 amino acids. The trim removed 7 bases at V and 4 bases at J, leaving 8 bases unmatched. A sample-barcoded 5' primer and a J-beta primer mix were used in a second PCR of about 7 to 11 cycles. MiXCR was run by TCRdb on the 5' RACE reads, yielding one entry per CDR3 protein. Here the sample spans around 580,000 distinct CDR3 sequences, around 48% being singletons. The clonotype comes from a man at least 80 years old in good health. V is TRBV4-3 and J is TRBJ1-2; 8 positions match TRBD1. Specimen: blood. CDR3 DNA sequence: TGCGCCAGCACCCCTGGACAGGGTGGCTATGGCTACACCTTC. This codes for CASTPGQGGYGYTF.